The present T cell receptor beta chain was sequenced within a study of cytomegalovirus exposure and HLA in healthy donors. Overall study results and limits: There were several of the most significant clusters that appeared linked to common viral pathogens in a later analysis. Analyzed later, most CMV-associated TCR beta chains appeared HLA-restricted. What a later analysis reportedly showed was that an Asian-associated ancestry cluster had fewer N-insertions than the approximately 700-donor mean.

PCR was performed using 60 Vbeta and 13 Jbeta primers. Libraries were prepared by immunoSEQ multiplex PCR; TCRdb keeps only in-frame clonotypes and omits some of them. The sample holds around 100,000 clones, 76% seen once. Germline CDR1 is SNHLY and CDR2 is FYNNEI. This CDR3 is built from 15 residues. V gave up 5 bases and J gave up 3 bases; unmatched junction bases: 8. Concerning this clone: The target antigen is unknown.

Input material: PBMCs. The chain couples TRBV2 to TRBJ2-7; 9 nucleotides line up with TRBD1. The clonotype originates from a woman aged 45 to 65 in good health and CMV-seropositive. CDR3 protein: CASSKGQGRFYEQYF. The CDR3 DNA sequence: TGTGCCAGCAGTAAGGGACAGGGTAGGTTCTACGAGCAGTACTTC. Using reference TRBV2 and TRBJ2-7 for the parts outside the CDR3, the full variable domain is EPEVTQTPSHQVTQMGQEVILRCVPISNHLYFYWYRQILGQKVEFLVSFYNNEISEKSEIFDDQFSVERPDGSNFTLKIRSTKLEDSAMYFCASSKGQGRFYEQYFGPGTRLTVT.